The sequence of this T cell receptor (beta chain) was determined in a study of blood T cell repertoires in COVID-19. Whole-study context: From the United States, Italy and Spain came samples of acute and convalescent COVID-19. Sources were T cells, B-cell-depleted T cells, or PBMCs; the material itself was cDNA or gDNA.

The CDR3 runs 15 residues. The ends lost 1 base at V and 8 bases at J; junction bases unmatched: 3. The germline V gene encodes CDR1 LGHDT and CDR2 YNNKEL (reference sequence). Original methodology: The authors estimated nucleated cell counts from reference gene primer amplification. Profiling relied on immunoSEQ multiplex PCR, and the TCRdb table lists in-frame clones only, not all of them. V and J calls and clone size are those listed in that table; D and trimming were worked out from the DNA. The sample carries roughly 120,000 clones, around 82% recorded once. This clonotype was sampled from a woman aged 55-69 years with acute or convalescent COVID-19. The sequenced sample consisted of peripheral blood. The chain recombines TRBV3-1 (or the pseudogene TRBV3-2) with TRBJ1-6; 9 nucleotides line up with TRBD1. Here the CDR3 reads CASSQATGGYSPLHF. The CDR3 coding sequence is TGTGCCAGCAGCCAAGCCACAGGGGGCTATTCACCCCTCCACTTT.